These 6 T cell receptor beta chains originate from one sample sequenced in a study of cytomegalovirus exposure and HLA in healthy donors. A multiplex PCR was run with 60 Vbeta primers and 13 Jbeta primers. Measured with immunoSEQ multiplex PCR; TCRdb has only the in-frame clones, and not every one. The sample lists 60,000 to 70,000 clones, about four fifths occurring once. The material sequenced was PBMCs. The origin of the receptors is a woman in her 30s in good health and CMV-seronegative.

The J gene is TRBJ1-2, the V gene TRBV7-9, with unresolved D. Trimming took 1 base from V and 0 from J, leaving 6 bases between them. Looked up from germline, CDR1 is SEHNR and CDR2 is FQNEAQ (reference sequence). There are 14 residues in the CDR3. The CDR3: CASSLVATNYGYTF. CDR3 sequence (DNA): TGTGCCAGCAGCTTAGTTGCGACTAACTATGGCTACACCTTC. Supplemented by reference TRBV7-9 and TRBJ1-2, the full variable domain reads DTGVSQNPRHKITKRGQNVTFRCDPISEHNRLYWYRQTLGQGPEFLTYFQNEAQLEKSRLLSDRFSAERPKGSFSTLEIQRTEQGDSAMYLCASSLVATNYGYTFGSGTRLTVV.

The CDR3 loop reads CASRPKGHISYEQYF. The CDR3 DNA is TGTGCCAGCAGGCCTAAAGGACACATCTCCTACGAGCAGTACTTC. The rearrangement joins TRBV6-5 to TRBJ2-7, with D perhaps TRBD1 (5 bases). The V gene's germline CDR1 is MNHEY and CDR2 SVGAGI. This CDR3 has 15 residues. Trimming took off 6 bases at V and 0 bases at J, with 15 bases between the two ends.

The gene calls are TRBV28 and TRBJ1-1; possibly TRBD1 for D (6 bases). CDR1 is MDHEN and CDR2 is SYDVKM in the germline V gene. Trimming shortened V by 6 bases and J by 5 bases, and 16 bases separated the two germline ends. The CDR3 consists of 14 residues. CDR3 DNA sequence: TGTGCCAGCAGACTCGACAGGTATGATACTGAAGCTTTCTTT. Its protein product is CASRLDRYDTEAFF.

To note about this clone: The junction departs from germline at one end; a sequencing error may be responsible. The chain combines TRBV30 with TRBJ2-7; 7 nucleotides match TRBD2. The CDR3 spans 12 residues. In germline, CDR1 is GTSNPN, CDR2 SVGIG (reference sequence). Here the CDR3 reads CGFGGNSYEQYF. The CDR3, as DNA: TGCGGTTTCGGGGGGAATTCCTACGAGCAGTACTTC.

The chain is built from TRBV6-4 and TRBJ1-5, with D possibly matching TRBD1 (5 bases). The germline V and J ends were trimmed by 5 bases and 4 bases, with 9 bases remaining between them. CDR3 size: 13 residues. CDR1 MRHNA and CDR2 SNTAGT come from the germline V gene. CDR3 bases: TGTGCCAGCAGTAGCGGGGCTAATCAGCCCCAGCATTTT. It yields the protein CASSSGANQPQHF.

This clone was seen more than once but under ten times. The chain combines TRBV7-9 with TRBJ1-1; 7 bases are shared with TRBD1. With V trimmed by 2 bases and J by 6 bases, 3 bases remained unmatched. This CDR3 comprises 13 residues. Germline CDR1 and CDR2: SEHNR and FQNEAQ (reference sequence). The CDR3 sequence: CASSLQGGAEAFF. CDR3 DNA: TGTGCCAGCAGCTTACAGGGGGGCGCTGAAGCTTTCTTT.